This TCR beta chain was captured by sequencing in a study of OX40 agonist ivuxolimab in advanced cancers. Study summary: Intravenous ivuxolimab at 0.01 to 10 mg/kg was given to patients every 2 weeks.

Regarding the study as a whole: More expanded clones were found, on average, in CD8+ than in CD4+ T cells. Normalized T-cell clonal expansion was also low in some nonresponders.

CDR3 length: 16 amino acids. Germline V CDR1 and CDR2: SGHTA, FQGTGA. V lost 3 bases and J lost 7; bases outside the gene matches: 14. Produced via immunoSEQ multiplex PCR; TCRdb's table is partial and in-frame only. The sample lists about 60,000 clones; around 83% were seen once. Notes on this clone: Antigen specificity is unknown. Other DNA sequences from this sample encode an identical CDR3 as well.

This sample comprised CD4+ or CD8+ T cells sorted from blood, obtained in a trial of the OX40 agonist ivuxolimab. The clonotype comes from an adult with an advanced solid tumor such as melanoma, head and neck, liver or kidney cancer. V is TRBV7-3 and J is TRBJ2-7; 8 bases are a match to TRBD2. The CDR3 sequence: CASSFRVAGKSGEQYF. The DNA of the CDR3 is TGTGCCAGCAGCTTCCGTGTAGCGGGGAAAAGTGGGGAGCAGTACTTC.